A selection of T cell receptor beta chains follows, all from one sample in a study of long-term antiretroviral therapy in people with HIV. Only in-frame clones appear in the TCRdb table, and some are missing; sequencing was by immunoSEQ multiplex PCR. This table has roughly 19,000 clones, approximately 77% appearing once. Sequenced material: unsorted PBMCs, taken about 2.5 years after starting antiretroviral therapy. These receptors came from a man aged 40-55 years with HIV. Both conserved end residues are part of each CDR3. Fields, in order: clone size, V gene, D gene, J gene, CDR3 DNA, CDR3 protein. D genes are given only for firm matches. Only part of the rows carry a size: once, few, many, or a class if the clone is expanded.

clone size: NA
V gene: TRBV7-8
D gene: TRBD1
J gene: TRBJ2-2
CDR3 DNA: TGTGCCAGCAGCTTAAGTGGGACAGAGAACACCGGGGAGCTGTTTTTT
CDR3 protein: CASSLSGTENTGELFF

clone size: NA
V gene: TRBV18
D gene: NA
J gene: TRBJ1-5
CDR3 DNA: TGTGCCAGCTCACCAGGCATGGTGGGAATCGGTCAGCCCCAGCATTTT
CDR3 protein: CASSPGMVGIGQPQHF

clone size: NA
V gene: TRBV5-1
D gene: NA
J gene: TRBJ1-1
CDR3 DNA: TGCGCCAGCAGCCTCTCTGACCCAGGGATAGGGGCTTTCTTT
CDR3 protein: CASSLSDPGIGAFF

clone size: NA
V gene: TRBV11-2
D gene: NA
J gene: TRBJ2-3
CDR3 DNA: TGTGCCAGCAGCCTAGGACAGTTGAACACAGATACGCAGTATTTT
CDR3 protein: CASSLGQLNTDTQYF

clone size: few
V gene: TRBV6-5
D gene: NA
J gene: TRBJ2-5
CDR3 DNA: TGTGCCAGCAGTTACTCCGACGGATTTCAAGAGACCCAGTACTTC
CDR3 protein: CASSYSDGFQETQYF

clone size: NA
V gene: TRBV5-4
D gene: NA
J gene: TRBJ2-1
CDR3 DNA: TGTGCCAGCAGCTTGAAGGGCAGGGCGGGTGAGCAGTTCTTC
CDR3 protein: CASSLKGRAGEQFF

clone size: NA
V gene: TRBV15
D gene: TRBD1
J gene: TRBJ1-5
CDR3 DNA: TGTGCCACCAGCAGCGCAGGGGGGTATCAGCCCCAGCATTTT
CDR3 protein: CATSSAGGYQPQHF

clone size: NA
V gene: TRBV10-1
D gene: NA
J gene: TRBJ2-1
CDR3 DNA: TGCGCCAGCAGTGAGCCGGCTAGCGCCAATGAGCAGTTCTTC
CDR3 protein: CASSEPASANEQFF

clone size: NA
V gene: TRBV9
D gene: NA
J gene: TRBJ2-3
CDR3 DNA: TGTGCCAGCAGCGTAGAGTCAGATACGCAGTATTTT
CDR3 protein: CASSVESDTQYF

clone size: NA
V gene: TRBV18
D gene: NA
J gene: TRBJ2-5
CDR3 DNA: TGTGCCAGCTCACCAGCGGGGATCGAGACCCAGTACTTC
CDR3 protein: CASSPAGIETQYF

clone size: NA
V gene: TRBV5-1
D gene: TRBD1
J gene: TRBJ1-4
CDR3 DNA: TGCGCCAGCACCCTCGGACAGGGTGAAAAACTGTTTTTT
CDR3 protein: CASTLGQGEKLFF

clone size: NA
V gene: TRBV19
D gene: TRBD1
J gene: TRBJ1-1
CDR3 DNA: TGTGCCAGTAGTACAAGGGGGCGCATGAACACTGAAGCTTTCTTT
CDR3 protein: CASSTRGRMNTEAFF

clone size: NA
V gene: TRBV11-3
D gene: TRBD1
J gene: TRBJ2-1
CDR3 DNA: TGTGCCAGCAGCTTAATGACAGGGAGCAATGAGCAGTTCTTC
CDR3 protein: CASSLMTGSNEQFF

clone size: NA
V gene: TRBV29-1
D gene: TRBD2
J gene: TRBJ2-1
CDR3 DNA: TGCAGCGTTGAAAGACTAGCGGGCTACAATGAGCAGTTCTTC
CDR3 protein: CSVERLAGYNEQFF

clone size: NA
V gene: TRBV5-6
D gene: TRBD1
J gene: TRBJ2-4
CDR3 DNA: TGTGCCAGCAACGTACGGACAGGATCACTAGCCAAAAACATTCAGTACTTC
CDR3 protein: CASNVRTGSLAKNIQYF

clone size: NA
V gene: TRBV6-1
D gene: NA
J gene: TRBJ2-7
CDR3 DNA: TGTGCCAGCACTGGGGTTTCCTACGAGCAGTACTTC
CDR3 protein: CASTGVSYEQYF

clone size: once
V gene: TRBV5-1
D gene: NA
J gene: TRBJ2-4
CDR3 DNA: TGCGCCAGCAGCTTGCGGCCCTTAGGGGTCGACATTCAGTACTTC
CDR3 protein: CASSLRPLGVDIQYF

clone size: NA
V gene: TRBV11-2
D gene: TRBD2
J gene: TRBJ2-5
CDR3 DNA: TGTGCCAGCAGCATGACTAGCGGGGGGGCGGCAAACAGCTTAGAGACCCAGTACTTC
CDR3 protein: CASSMTSGGAANSLETQYF

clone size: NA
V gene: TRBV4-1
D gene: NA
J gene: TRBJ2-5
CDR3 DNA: TGCGCCAGCAGCCAACGGGAGACCCAGTACTTC
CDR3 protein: CASSQRETQYF

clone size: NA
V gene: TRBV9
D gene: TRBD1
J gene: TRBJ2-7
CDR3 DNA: TGTGCCAGCAGCGAGCGGACAGGGGACTCCTACGAGCAGTACTTC
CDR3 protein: CASSERTGDSYEQYF

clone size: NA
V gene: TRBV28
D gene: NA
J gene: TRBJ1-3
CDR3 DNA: TGTGCCAGCAGTCCCACCGGACACCCTGGAAACACCATATATTTT
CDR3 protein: CASSPTGHPGNTIYF

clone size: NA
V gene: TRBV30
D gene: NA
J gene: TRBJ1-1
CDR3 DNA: TGTGCCTGGAGTGACGTTTACGCTGAAGCTTTCTTT
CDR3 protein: CAWSDVYAEAFF

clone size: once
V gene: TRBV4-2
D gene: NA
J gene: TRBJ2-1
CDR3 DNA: TGTGCCAGCAGCCAAGATGGGCCCTTTTCGGTCTCCTACAATGAGCAGTTCTTC
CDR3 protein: CASSQDGPFSVSYNEQFF

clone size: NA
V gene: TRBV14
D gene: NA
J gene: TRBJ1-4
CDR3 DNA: TGTGCCAGCAGCCAAGACAGCGGCACCTCTAATGAAAAACTGTTTTTT
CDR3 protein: CASSQDSGTSNEKLFF

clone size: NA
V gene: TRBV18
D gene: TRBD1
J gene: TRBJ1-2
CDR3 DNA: TGTGCCAGCTCTCTTCAGCAGACAGGGCCTAACTATGGCTACACCTTC
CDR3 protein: CASSLQQTGPNYGYTF

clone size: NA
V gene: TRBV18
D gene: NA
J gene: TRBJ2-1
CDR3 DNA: TGTGCCAGCTTCACCATTACGCTCAATGAGCAGTTCTTC
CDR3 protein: CASFTITLNEQFF

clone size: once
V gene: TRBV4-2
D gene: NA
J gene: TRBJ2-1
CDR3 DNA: TGTGCCAGCAGCCATCAACAAACCGGGACAATGATCAATGAGCAGTTCTTC
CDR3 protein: CASSHQQTGTMINEQFF

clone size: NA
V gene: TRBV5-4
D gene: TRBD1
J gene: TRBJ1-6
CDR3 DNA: TGTGCCAGCAGCCCCGGGACAGGGTATCCTCCCCTCCACTTT
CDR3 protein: CASSPGTGYPPLHF

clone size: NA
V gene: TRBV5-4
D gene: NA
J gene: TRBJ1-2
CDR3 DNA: TGTGCCAGCAGCTTGGAGGGACAAGCAAACTATGGCTACACCTTC
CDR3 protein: CASSLEGQANYGYTF

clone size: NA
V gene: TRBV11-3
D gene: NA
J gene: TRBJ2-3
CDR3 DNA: TGTGCCAGCAGCCCGCGTGCGGGAAGGGGAGATACGCAGTATTTT
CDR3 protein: CASSPRAGRGDTQYF

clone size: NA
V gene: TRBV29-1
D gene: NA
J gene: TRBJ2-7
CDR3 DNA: TGCAGCGTTGAAAGGGAGACGTCTAGCTCCTACGAGCAGTACTTC
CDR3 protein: CSVERETSSSYEQYF

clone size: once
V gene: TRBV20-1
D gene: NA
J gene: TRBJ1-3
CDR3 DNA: TGCAGTGCTGCGGTTCGGAACACCATATATTTT
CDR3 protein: CSAAVRNTIYF

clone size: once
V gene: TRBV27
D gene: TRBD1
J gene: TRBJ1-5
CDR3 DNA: TGTGCCAGCAGTTTGCGGCAGGGACAGACTCAGCCCCAGCATTTT
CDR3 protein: CASSLRQGQTQPQHF

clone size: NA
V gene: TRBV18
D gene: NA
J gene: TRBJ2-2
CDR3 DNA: TGTGCCAGCTCACCATTCGGGACGGTTAACACCGGGGAGCTGTTTTTT
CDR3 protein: CASSPFGTVNTGELFF

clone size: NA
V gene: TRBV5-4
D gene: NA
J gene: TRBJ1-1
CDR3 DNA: TGTGCCAGCAGCGCCAAAGTAGGGAACGAGGGGTACACTGAAGCTTTCTTT
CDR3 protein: CASSAKVGNEGYTEAFF

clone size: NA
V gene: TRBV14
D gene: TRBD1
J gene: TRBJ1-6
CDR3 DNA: TGTGCCAGCAGCCAGAGGACAGGGGGCTATTCACCCCTCCACTTT
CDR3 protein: CASSQRTGGYSPLHF

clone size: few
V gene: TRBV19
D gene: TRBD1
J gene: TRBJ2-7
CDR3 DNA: TGTGCCAGTAGAGAACAGGGGGCGGACTACTACGAGCAGTACTTC
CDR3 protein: CASREQGADYYEQYF